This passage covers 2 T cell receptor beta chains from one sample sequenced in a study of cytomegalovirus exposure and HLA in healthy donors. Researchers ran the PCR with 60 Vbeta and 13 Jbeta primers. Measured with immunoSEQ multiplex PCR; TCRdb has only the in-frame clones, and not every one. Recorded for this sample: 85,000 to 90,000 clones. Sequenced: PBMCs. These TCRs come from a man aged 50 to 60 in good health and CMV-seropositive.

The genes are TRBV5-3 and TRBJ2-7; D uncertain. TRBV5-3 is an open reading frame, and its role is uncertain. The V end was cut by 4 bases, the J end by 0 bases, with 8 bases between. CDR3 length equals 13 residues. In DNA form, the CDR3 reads TGTGCCAGAAGCGCTGATAGCTCCTACGAGCAGTACGTC. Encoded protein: CARSADSSYEQYV.

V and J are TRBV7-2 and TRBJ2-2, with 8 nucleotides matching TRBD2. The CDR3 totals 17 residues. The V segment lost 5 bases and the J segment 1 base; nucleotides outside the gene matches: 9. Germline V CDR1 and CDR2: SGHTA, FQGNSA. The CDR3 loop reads CASSPRGAGGNTGELFF. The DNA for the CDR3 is TGTGCCAGCAGCCCAAGGGGGGCGGGAGGGAACACCGGGGAGCTGTTTTTT. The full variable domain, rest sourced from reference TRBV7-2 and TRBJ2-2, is GAGVSQSPSNKVTEKGKDVELRCDPISGHTALYWYRQSLGQGLEFLIYFQGNSAPDKSGLPSDRFSAERTGGSVSTLTIQRTQQEDSAVYLCASSPRGAGGNTGELFFGEGSRLTVL.